This T cell receptor (beta chain) was found in a study of blood T cell repertoires in COVID-19. Study summary: There were acute and convalescent COVID-19 samples, and they came from the United States, Italy and Spain.

The CDR3 totals 15 residues. Per the germline V gene, CDR1 is MNHNY and CDR2 is SVGAGI (reference sequence). The junction had 4 bases not matched to a gene; V was cut back by 0 bases and J by 8 bases. The authors' processing: Amplification from reference gene primers served as the basis for estimated nucleated cell counts. TCRdb's copy holds only in-frame clones and misses some; the assay was immunoSEQ multiplex PCR. V and J calls and clone size come straight from that table; D and trimming were deduced from the DNA. The sample contains tens of thousands of clones, around 92% of which appear only once.

This chain links TRBV6-6 with TRBJ1-4; 9 bases match TRBD1. The receptor was derived from a woman in her 70s with active COVID-19. Material: peripheral blood. The CDR3 reads CASSYSGTGKEKLFF. The CDR3 nucleotides read TGTGCCAGCAGTTACTCCGGGACAGGGAAGGAAAAACTGTTTTTT.